This TCR beta chain derives from a study of blood T cell repertoires in COVID-19. Study information: Researchers got acute and convalescent COVID-19 samples from the United States, Italy and Spain. T cells, B-cell-depleted T cells, or PBMCs supplied cDNA or gDNA.

Authors' analysis steps: Reference gene primer amplification in the assay estimated nucleated cell counts. Clones were sequenced by immunoSEQ multiplex PCR, and TCRdb holds only the in-frame ones, with some missing. V, J and clone size derive from that table, while D and trimming were established from the DNA sequence. The data hold a few hundred thousand clones, with around 87% observed a single time. Only one count was recorded for this clone. Germline CDR1 and CDR2: SGHVS and FQNEAQ. The CDR3 covers 19 residues. Deletions cut 1 base from V and 0 bases from J, with 19 bases between. Self-reported history from a screening survey and questionnaire set each donor's cohort.

This sequence was found in a man younger than 45 who had recovered from COVID-19. Material for sequencing was PBMCs or T cells enriched from blood (not recorded which). The V and J genes are TRBV7-8 and TRBJ2-1; tentative D call: TRBD2 (6 bases). CDR3 coding DNA: TGTGCCAGCAGCTTAGGGGTGCTGAGCGGGTACAGCTCCTACAATGAGCAGTTCTTC. As protein: CASSLGVLSGYSSYNEQFF.